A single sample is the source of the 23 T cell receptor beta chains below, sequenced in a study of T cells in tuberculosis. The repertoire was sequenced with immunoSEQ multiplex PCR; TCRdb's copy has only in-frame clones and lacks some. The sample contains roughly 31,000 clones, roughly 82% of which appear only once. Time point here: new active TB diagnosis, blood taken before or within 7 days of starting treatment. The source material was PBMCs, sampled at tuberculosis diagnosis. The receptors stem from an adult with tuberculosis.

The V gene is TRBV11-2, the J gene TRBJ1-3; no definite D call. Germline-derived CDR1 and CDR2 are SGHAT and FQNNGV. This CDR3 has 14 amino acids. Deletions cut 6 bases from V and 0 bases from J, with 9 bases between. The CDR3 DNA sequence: TGTGCCAGCAGTTCGGTCTACTCTGGAAACACCATATATTTT. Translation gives CASSSVYSGNTIYF.

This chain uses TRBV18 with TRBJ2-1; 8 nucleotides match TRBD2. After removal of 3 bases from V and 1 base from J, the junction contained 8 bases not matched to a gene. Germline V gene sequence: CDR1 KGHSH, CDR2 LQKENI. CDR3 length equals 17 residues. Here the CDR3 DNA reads TGTGCCAGCTCACCCGATTCCGGGACTAGATCCTACAATGAGCAGTTCTTC. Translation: CASSPDSGTRSYNEQFF.

The CDR3 sequence is CASKGGVSSYNEQFF. As DNA, the CDR3 is TGTGCCAGCAAAGGGGGGGTGAGCTCCTACAATGAGCAGTTCTTC. The chain employs TRBV27 and TRBJ2-1; possible D gene TRBD2, 7 bases. The V end was cut by 7 bases, the J end by 0 bases, with 13 bases between. The CDR3 sequence is 15 residues long. The germline gives CDR1 MNHEY, CDR2 SMNVEV (reference sequence).

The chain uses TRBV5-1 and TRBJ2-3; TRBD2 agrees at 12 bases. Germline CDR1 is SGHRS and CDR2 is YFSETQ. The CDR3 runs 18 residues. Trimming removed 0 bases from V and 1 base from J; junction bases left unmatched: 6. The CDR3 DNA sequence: TGCGCCAGCAGCTTGGCCCTCCGACTAGCGGGGGGCACAGATACGCAGTATTTT. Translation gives CASSLALRLAGGTDTQYF.

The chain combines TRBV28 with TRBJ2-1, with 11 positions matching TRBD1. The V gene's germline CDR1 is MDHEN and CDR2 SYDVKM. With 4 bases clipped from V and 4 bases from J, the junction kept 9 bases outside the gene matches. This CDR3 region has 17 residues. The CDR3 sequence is CASSSQGTGGGYNEQFF. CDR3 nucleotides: TGTGCCAGCAGTTCCCAAGGGACAGGGGGGGGATACAATGAGCAGTTCTTC.

CDR3 coding DNA: TGTGCCAGCTCCGACGGGAGCAATCAGCCCCAGCATTTT. This sequence encodes CASSDGSNQPQHF. The chain combines TRBV18 with TRBJ1-5; D call uncertain. Trimming pared 6 bases from V and 1 base from J, leaving 7 bases between. Germline V gives CDR1 KGHSH, CDR2 LQKENI. The CDR3 consists of 13 residues.

The CDR3 DNA follows: TGTGCCATCAGTGAGTCCGGCGGGAACTACAATGAGCAGTTCTTC. The encoded protein is CAISESGGNYNEQFF. This sequence joins TRBV10-3 and TRBJ2-1; possible D gene TRBD2, 6 bases. V was shortened by 0 bases and J by 3 bases, with 9 bases between the two germline ends. Germline assignment: CDR1 ENHRY and CDR2 SYGVKD. CDR3 size: 15 residues.

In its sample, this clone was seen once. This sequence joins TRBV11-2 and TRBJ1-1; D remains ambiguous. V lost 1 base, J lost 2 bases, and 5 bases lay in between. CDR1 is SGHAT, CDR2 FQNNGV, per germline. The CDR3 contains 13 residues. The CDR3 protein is CASSLGVNTEAFF. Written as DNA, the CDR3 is TGTGCCAGCAGCTTAGGAGTTAACACTGAAGCTTTCTTT. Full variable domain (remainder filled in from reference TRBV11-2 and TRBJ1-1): EAGVAQSPRYKIIEKRQSVAFWCNPISGHATLYWYQQILGQGPKLLIQFQNNGVVDDSQLPKDRFSAERLKGVDSTLKIQPAKLEDSAVYLCASSLGVNTEAFFGQGTRLTVV.

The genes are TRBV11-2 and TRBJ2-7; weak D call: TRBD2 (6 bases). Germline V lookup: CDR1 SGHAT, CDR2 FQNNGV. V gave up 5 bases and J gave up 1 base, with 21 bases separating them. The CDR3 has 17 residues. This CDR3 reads CASSPRWGDQRSYEQYF. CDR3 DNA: TGTGCCAGCAGCCCCCGCTGGGGGGATCAAAGGTCCTACGAGCAGTACTTC. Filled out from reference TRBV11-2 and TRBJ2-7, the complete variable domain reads EAGVAQSPRYKIIEKRQSVAFWCNPISGHATLYWYQQILGQGPKLLIQFQNNGVVDDSQLPKDRFSAERLKGVDSTLKIQPAKLEDSAVYLCASSPRWGDQRSYEQYFGPGTRLTVT.

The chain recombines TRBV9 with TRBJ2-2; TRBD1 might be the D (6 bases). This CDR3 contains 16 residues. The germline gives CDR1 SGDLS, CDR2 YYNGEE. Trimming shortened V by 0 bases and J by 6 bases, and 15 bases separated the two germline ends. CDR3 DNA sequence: TGTGCCAGCAGCGTAGCCATCAGGGGAATATCCGGGGAGCTGTTTTTT. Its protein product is CASSVAIRGISGELFF.

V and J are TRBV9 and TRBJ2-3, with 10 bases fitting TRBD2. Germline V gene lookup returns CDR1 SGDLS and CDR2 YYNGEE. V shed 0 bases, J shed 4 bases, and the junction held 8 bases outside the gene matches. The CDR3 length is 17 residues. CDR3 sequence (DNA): TGTGCCAGCAGCGTAGAGGGAGCGGGAGGGTTTGCAGATACGCAGTATTTT. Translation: CASSVEGAGGFADTQYF.

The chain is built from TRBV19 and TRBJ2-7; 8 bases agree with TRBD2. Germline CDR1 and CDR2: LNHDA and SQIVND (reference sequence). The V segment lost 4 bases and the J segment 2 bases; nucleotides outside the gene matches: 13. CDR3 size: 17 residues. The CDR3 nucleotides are TGTGCCAGTAGTACGGGACTCGAGCGGGGGCCGACCTACGAGCAGTACTTC. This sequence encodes CASSTGLERGPTYEQYF.

This CDR3 is CASSFGGGSEQFF. CDR3 nucleotides: TGTGCCAGCAGCTTTGGGGGAGGCTCTGAGCAGTTCTTC. The chain couples TRBV7-3 to TRBJ2-1; perhaps TRBD2 as D (6 bases). In germline, CDR1 is SGHTA, CDR2 FQGTGA. The V and J ends lost 3 bases and 9 bases respectively, with 12 bases between them. This CDR3 has 13 residues. Full variable domain (missing parts from reference TRBV7-3 and TRBJ2-1): GAGVSQTPSNKVTEKGKYVELRCDPISGHTALYWYRQSLGQGPEFLIYFQGTGAADDSGLPNDRFFAVRPEGSVSTLKIQRTERGDSAVYLCASSFGGGSEQFFGPGTRLTVL.

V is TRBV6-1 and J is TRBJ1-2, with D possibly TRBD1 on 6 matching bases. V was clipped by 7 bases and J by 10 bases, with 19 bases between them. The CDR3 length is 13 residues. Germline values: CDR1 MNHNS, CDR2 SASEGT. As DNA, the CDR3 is TGTGCCAGCATCCTGACAAGGCAGGGGTCCTACACCTTC. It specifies CASILTRQGSYTF.

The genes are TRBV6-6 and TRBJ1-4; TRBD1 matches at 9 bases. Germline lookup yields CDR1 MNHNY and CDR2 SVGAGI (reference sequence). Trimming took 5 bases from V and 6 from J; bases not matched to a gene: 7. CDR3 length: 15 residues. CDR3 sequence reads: CASSRNRGRDEKLFF. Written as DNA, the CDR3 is TGTGCCAGCAGTCGGAACAGGGGGCGGGATGAAAAACTGTTTTTT.

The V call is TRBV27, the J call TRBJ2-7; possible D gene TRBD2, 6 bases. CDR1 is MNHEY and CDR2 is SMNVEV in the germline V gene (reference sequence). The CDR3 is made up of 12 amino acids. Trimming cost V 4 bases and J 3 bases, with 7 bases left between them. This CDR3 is CASSYSGYEQYF. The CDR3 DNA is TGTGCCAGCAGTTATAGCGGCTACGAGCAGTACTTC.

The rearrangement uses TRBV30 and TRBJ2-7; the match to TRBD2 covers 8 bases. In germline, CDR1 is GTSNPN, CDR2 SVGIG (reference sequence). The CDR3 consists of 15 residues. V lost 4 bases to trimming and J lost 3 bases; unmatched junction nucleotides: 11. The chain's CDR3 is CAWNRPGLEFYEQYF. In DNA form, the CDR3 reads TGTGCCTGGAACCGTCCGGGACTAGAGTTCTACGAGCAGTACTTC.

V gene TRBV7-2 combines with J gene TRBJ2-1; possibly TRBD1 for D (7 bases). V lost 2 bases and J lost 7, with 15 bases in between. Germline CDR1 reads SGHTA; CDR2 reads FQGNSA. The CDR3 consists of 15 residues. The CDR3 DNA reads TGTGCCAGCAGCTTAATCAGGGGGGCCGCGAATGAGCAGTTCTTC. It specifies CASSLIRGAANEQFF.

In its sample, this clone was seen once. CDR3 in DNA: TGTGCCAGCAGTTACTCAAGCAGCACAGATACGCAGTATTTT. Translated: CASSYSSSTDTQYF. The chain recombines TRBV6-6 with TRBJ2-3; no firm D call. The CDR3 runs 14 residues. V was shortened by 0 bases and J by 0 bases, with 4 bases between the two germline ends. Germline values: CDR1 MNHNY, CDR2 SVGAGI (reference sequence).

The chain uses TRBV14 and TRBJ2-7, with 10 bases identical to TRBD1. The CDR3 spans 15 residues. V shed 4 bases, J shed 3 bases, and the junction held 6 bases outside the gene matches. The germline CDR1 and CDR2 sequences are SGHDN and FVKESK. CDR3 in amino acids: CASSRDRGPFYEQYF. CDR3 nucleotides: TGTGCCAGCAGCCGGGACAGGGGCCCTTTCTACGAGCAGTACTTC.

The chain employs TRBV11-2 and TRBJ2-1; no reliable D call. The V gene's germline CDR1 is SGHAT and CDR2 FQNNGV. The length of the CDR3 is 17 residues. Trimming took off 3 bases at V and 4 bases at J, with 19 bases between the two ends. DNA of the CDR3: TGTGCCAGCAGCTTCCTCGCTGCCTCCCTAATGTACAATGAGCAGTTCTTC. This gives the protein CASSFLAASLMYNEQFF.

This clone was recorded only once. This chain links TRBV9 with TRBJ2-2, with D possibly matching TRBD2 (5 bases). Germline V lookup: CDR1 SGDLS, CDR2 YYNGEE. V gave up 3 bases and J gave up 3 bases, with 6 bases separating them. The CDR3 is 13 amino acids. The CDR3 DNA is TGTGCCAGCAGCGGGCGGGACACCGGGGAGCTGTTTTTT. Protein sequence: CASSGRDTGELFF. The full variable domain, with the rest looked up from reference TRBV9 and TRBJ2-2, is DSGVTQTPKHLITATGQRVTLRCSPRSGDLSVYWYQQSLDQGLQFLIQYYNGEERAKGNILERFSAQQFPDLHSELNLSSLELGDSALYFCASSGRDTGELFFGEGSRLTVL.

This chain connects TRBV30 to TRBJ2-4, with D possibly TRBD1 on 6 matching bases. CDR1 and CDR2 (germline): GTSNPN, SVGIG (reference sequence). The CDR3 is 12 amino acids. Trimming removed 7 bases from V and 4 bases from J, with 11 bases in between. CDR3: CASRDNKNIQYF. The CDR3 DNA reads TGTGCCTCCCGGGACAATAAAAACATTCAGTACTTC.